This T cell receptor (beta chain) came from a study of T cells in Graves' hyperthyroidism and ophthalmopathy. There were TCR beta CDR3 regions amplified from RNA transcripts. Researchers ran a first-round RT-PCR on the TCR CDR3 using the HTBI primer set. In TCRdb, the multiplex PCR reads were re-called with MiXCR into one record per CDR3 protein. The table has 350,000 to 500,000 distinct CDR3 sequences, about 13% seen once; the top ten hold approximately 5.3%. This clonotype was seen a few times. From germline, CDR1 is MDHEN and CDR2 SYDVKM. With 11 bases removed from V and 3 bases from J, the gap between germline ends came to 13 bases. CDR3 length equals 12 residues. Newly diagnosed patients aged 18 to 65 had hyperthyroidism of under 2 months' duration. Not enrolled were patients with uncontrolled infection, other autoimmune disease, pregnancy or lactation. Clinical symptoms, serum thyroxine and TRAb, thyroid ultrasound and orbital computed tomography were used for the diagnoses.

The sequenced sample was blood. This receptor was obtained from a woman between 18 and 30 years old with Graves' hyperthyroidism. The chain uses TRBV28 and TRBJ1-2; no definite D call. The CDR3 spells CAGGREYYGYTF. CDR3 in DNA: TGTGCCGGTGGAAGGGAATACTATGGCTACACCTTC.